This TCR beta chain is drawn from a study of glioma-infiltrating T cells after dendritic cell vaccination. After removal of 4 bases from V and 12 bases from J, the junction contained 11 bases not matched to a gene. This CDR3 comprises 13 residues. The germline CDR1 and CDR2 sequences are SGHRS and YFSETQ. This clone has only a few counts. None of the glioblastoma patients had an isocitrate dehydrogenase mutation. Assay used: immunoSEQ multiplex PCR; TCRdb lists only in-frame clones, some missing. The data contain under 100,000 clones, approximately 80% of them singletons. The TCR originated in a human donor with glioblastoma. The chain employs TRBV5-1 and TRBJ2-7; 9 bases are a match to TRBD1. The sample consisted of blood, taken before dendritic cell vaccination. The CDR3 DNA reads TGCGCCAGCAGCCTCCAAGGACAGGGGATTTTGTACTTC. Amino acids: CASSLQGQGILYF.